The 6 T cell receptor beta chains below were found in one sample sequenced in a study of T cell responses to AZD1222 COVID-19 vaccine. The assay was immunoSEQ multiplex PCR, and TCRdb's table has in-frame clones only and misses some. The table lists some 120,000 clones, about nine tenths of them singletons, with 7.9% in the top ten. Sample: peripheral blood, taken 28 days after the second AZD1222 dose. The receptors derive from an adult who received the AZD1222 COVID-19 vaccine.

The chain joins TRBV2 to TRBJ2-2; 12 bases line up with TRBD1. After removal of 8 bases from V and 7 bases from J, the junction contained 11 bases not matched to a gene. Germline CDR1 SNHLY, CDR2 FYNNEI. CDR3 length: 16 residues. CDR3 residues: CASRYTGTGGGGELFF. In nucleotides, the CDR3 is TGTGCCAGCCGATACACCGGGACAGGGGGCGGCGGGGAGCTGTTTTTT.

This clone was detected only once. Here the CDR3 reads CASSRLPTELNSPLHF. CDR3 DNA: TGTGCCAGTAGTAGACTACCGACCGAGCTTAATTCACCCCTCCACTTT. V and J are TRBV19 and TRBJ1-6; D remains unclear. The V gene lost 4 bases and the J gene lost 6 bases, with 16 bases spanning the gap. Looked up from germline, CDR1 is LNHDA and CDR2 is SQIVND (reference sequence). The CDR3 spans 16 residues.

The chain couples TRBV25-1 to TRBJ2-7, with no clear D. CDR3 length equals 14 residues. Germline CDR1 is MGHDK and CDR2 is SYGVNS. With 5 bases removed from V and 0 bases from J, the gap between germline ends came to 11 bases. The CDR3 coding sequence is TGTGCCAGCAGTTACCTAGGTTCCTCCTACGAGCAGTACTTC. Protein product: CASSYLGSSYEQYF.

The V gene is TRBV3-1 (or the pseudogene TRBV3-2), the J gene TRBJ2-5; TRBD1 matches 7 bases. CDR1 is LGHDT and CDR2 is YNNKEL in the germline V gene (reference sequence). The length of the CDR3 is 16 residues. The J segment lost 5 bases and the V segment lost 2 bases, leaving 11 bases of the junction unmatched. The CDR3 bases are TGTGCCAGCAGCCAACAACAGGGGTTGGGACGGGAGACCCAGTACTTC. Translating it yields CASSQQQGLGRETQYF.

The chain couples TRBV27 to TRBJ1-6; possibly TRBD1 for D (5 bases). Germline loops: CDR1 MNHEY, CDR2 SMNVEV (reference sequence). CDR3 size: 13 residues. Deletions cut 8 bases from V and 5 bases from J, with 10 bases between. The CDR3 sequence is CASSPGNNSPLHF. The CDR3 bases are TGTGCCAGCTCGCCAGGGAATAATTCACCCCTCCACTTT.

The V call is TRBV3-1 (or the pseudogene TRBV3-2), the J call TRBJ2-2; D uncertain. Germline CDR1 and CDR2: LGHDT and YNNKEL (reference sequence). The CDR3 is made up of 13 amino acids. V shed 1 base and J shed 4 bases, with 4 bases lying between them. CDR3 sequence: CASSQVFTGELFF. The CDR3 region has the DNA TGTGCCAGCAGCCAAGTTTTCACCGGGGAGCTGTTTTTT.